The rows below give T cell receptor beta chains drawn from one sample of a study of blood T cell repertoires in COVID-19. TCRdb's copy holds only in-frame clones and misses some; the assay was immunoSEQ multiplex PCR. The table shows about 63,000 clones, with just over 85% occurring only once. What was sequenced was peripheral blood. The receptors here all came from a human donor in a cohort sampled during active COVID-19. CDR3s include the opening cysteine and the closing phenylalanine or tryptophan. D genes are given only for firm matches. Some rows have no size entry. The others give once, few or many, or a class for an expanded clone.

j_call: TRBJ2-7; v_call: TRBV5-1; clone_size: few; d_call: TRBD1; cdr3_nt: TGCGCCAGCAGCGGATCTACAGGGGGCCCATCCTACGAGCAGTACTTC; cdr3_aa: CASSGSTGGPSYEQYF
j_call: TRBJ2-7; v_call: TRBV6-2/TRBV6-3; clone_size: NA; d_call: NA; cdr3_nt: TGTGCCAGCAGCCGGGACTCTGGATACTCCTACGAGCAGTACTTC; cdr3_aa: CASSRDSGYSYEQYF
j_call: TRBJ2-2; v_call: TRBV4-1; clone_size: NA; d_call: TRBD2; cdr3_nt: TGCGCCAGCAGTCCTAAGGTCGGGAGGGCCTCCACCGGGGAGCTGTTTTTT; cdr3_aa: CASSPKVGRASTGELFF
j_call: TRBJ2-1; v_call: TRBV27; clone_size: NA; d_call: TRBD2; cdr3_nt: TGTGCCAGCAGTTTACTAGCGGGAGACGTCAATGAGCAGTTCTTC; cdr3_aa: CASSLLAGDVNEQFF
j_call: TRBJ2-1; v_call: TRBV15; clone_size: NA; d_call: NA; cdr3_nt: TGTGCCACCAGCAGACCGGGATCGATCGGCTCCTACAATGAGCAGTTCTTC; cdr3_aa: CATSRPGSIGSYNEQFF
j_call: TRBJ2-3; v_call: TRBV11-3; clone_size: NA; d_call: TRBD2; cdr3_nt: TGTGCCAGCAGCACGCGGGGGGCTGGAGATACGCAGTATTTT; cdr3_aa: CASSTRGAGDTQYF
j_call: TRBJ2-1; v_call: TRBV7-2; clone_size: NA; d_call: TRBD2; cdr3_nt: TGTGCCAGCAGCTCCGGACTAGCGGTCAATGAGCAGTTCTTC; cdr3_aa: CASSSGLAVNEQFF
j_call: TRBJ1-1; v_call: TRBV7-9; clone_size: few; d_call: NA; cdr3_nt: TGTGCCAGCAGCTTACACGCAGGGTACAAGGTTAACACTGAAGCTTTCTTT; cdr3_aa: CASSLHAGYKVNTEAFF
j_call: TRBJ2-3; v_call: TRBV11-3; clone_size: NA; d_call: TRBD2; cdr3_nt: TGTGCCAGCAGCCGGACTAGCGGCACAGATACGCAGTATTTT; cdr3_aa: CASSRTSGTDTQYF
j_call: TRBJ2-7; v_call: TRBV28; clone_size: NA; d_call: TRBD1; cdr3_nt: TGTGCCAGCAGTCCCCCCAGGGGGCGAGGCTCCTACGAGCAGTACTTC; cdr3_aa: CASSPPRGRGSYEQYF
j_call: TRBJ2-1; v_call: TRBV5-1; clone_size: NA; d_call: TRBD2; cdr3_nt: TGCGCCAGCAGCGTAGCGGGAGGGCCAGAAATTAGAAATGAGCAGTTCTTC; cdr3_aa: CASSVAGGPEIRNEQFF
j_call: TRBJ1-2; v_call: TRBV7-3; clone_size: once; d_call: TRBD1; cdr3_nt: TGTGCCAGCAGCTTAAATAGCCAGGGGGCTGGTGGCTACACCTTC; cdr3_aa: CASSLNSQGAGGYTF
j_call: TRBJ2-7; v_call: TRBV4-2; clone_size: NA; d_call: NA; cdr3_nt: TGTGCCAGCAGCCAAGGACCATTGAGTGGGAGCTCCTACGAGCAGTACTTC; cdr3_aa: CASSQGPLSGSSYEQYF
j_call: TRBJ1-1; v_call: TRBV18; clone_size: once; d_call: TRBD1; cdr3_nt: TGTGCCAGCTCAGGGGACAGGCTAAGGGGCACTGAAGCTTTCTTT; cdr3_aa: CASSGDRLRGTEAFF
j_call: TRBJ2-7; v_call: TRBV5-1; clone_size: NA; d_call: NA; cdr3_nt: TGCGCCAGCAGCACATCCGGGACACTTAGCTACGAGCAGTACTTC; cdr3_aa: CASSTSGTLSYEQYF
j_call: TRBJ2-7; v_call: TRBV28; clone_size: NA; d_call: TRBD1; cdr3_nt: TGTGCCAGCAGTAGAAACAGGGGATCTGACGAGCAGTACTTC; cdr3_aa: CASSRNRGSDEQYF
j_call: TRBJ2-1; v_call: TRBV7-9; clone_size: NA; d_call: TRBD2; cdr3_nt: TGTGCCAGCAGCTCCGGGACTAGCGGTGCACTGCCGTTCTTC; cdr3_aa: CASSSGTSGALPFF
j_call: TRBJ2-7; v_call: TRBV3-1/TRBV3-2; clone_size: NA; d_call: TRBD1; cdr3_nt: TGTGCCAGCAGCCTTCGACCGGGACAGGGCTACGAGCAGTACTTC; cdr3_aa: CASSLRPGQGYEQYF
j_call: TRBJ1-1; v_call: TRBV29-1; clone_size: NA; d_call: NA; cdr3_nt: TGCAGCGTTGGTCAGGCCACTGAAGCTTTCTTT; cdr3_aa: CSVGQATEAFF
j_call: TRBJ2-3; v_call: TRBV24-1; clone_size: NA; d_call: TRBD2; cdr3_nt: TGTGCCACCAGTGGACTAGCGGGCCCCACAGATACGCAGTATTTT; cdr3_aa: CATSGLAGPTDTQYF
j_call: TRBJ1-2; v_call: TRBV4-2; clone_size: NA; d_call: TRBD1; cdr3_nt: TGTGCCAGCAGCCAACCCCAGGGACAGACGAAATATGGCTACACCTTC; cdr3_aa: CASSQPQGQTKYGYTF
j_call: TRBJ2-7; v_call: TRBV10-1; clone_size: NA; d_call: NA; cdr3_nt: TGCGCCAGCAGTGGACAGAGCGCAACCTACGAGCAGTACTTC; cdr3_aa: CASSGQSATYEQYF
j_call: TRBJ2-1; v_call: TRBV19; clone_size: NA; d_call: TRBD1; cdr3_nt: TGTGCCAGTAGTCTGGACAGGGGGCCCAATGAGCAGTTCTTC; cdr3_aa: CASSLDRGPNEQFF
j_call: TRBJ1-4; v_call: TRBV5-5; clone_size: NA; d_call: NA; cdr3_nt: TGTGCCAGCAGCCCCGGTGTAGGGGCGGAAAAACTGTTTTTT; cdr3_aa: CASSPGVGAEKLFF
j_call: TRBJ1-1; v_call: TRBV5-1; clone_size: NA; d_call: NA; cdr3_nt: TGCGCCAGCAGCATATCAGGGATCTTGAACACTGAAGCTTTCTTT; cdr3_aa: CASSISGILNTEAFF
j_call: TRBJ2-1; v_call: TRBV29-1; clone_size: NA; d_call: NA; cdr3_nt: TGCAGCTCTAAGACTAATGAGCAGTTCTTC; cdr3_aa: CSSKTNEQFF
j_call: TRBJ1-6; v_call: TRBV19; clone_size: once; d_call: TRBD1; cdr3_nt: TGTGCCAGTAGAGGACAGGGGGCTGGTTCACCCCTCCACTTT; cdr3_aa: CASRGQGAGSPLHF
j_call: TRBJ1-2; v_call: TRBV11-2; clone_size: NA; d_call: NA; cdr3_nt: TGTGCCAGCAGCTCCAGGGCTTACTATGGCTACACCTTC; cdr3_aa: CASSSRAYYGYTF
j_call: TRBJ2-3; v_call: TRBV2; clone_size: NA; d_call: NA; cdr3_nt: TGTGCCAGCAGTATAGTCACAGATACGCAGTATTTT; cdr3_aa: CASSIVTDTQYF
j_call: TRBJ2-3; v_call: TRBV18; clone_size: NA; d_call: TRBD2; cdr3_nt: TGTGCCAGCTCACCCTCTAGGACTAGCGTTCCAGATACGCAGTATTTT; cdr3_aa: CASSPSRTSVPDTQYF
j_call: TRBJ1-4; v_call: TRBV3-1/TRBV3-2; clone_size: few; d_call: NA; cdr3_nt: TGTGCCAGCAGCCAAGAGTGGAGTGAAAAACTGTTTTTT; cdr3_aa: CASSQEWSEKLFF
j_call: TRBJ1-4; v_call: TRBV28; clone_size: NA; d_call: TRBD1; cdr3_nt: TGTGCCAGCAGCTCGGGGGACAGAGGGGGCTTTGAAAAACTGTTTTTT; cdr3_aa: CASSSGDRGGFEKLFF
j_call: TRBJ2-7; v_call: TRBV16; clone_size: NA; d_call: NA; cdr3_nt: TGTGCCAGCAGCCACCCGGTCTCCTACGAGCAGTACTTC; cdr3_aa: CASSHPVSYEQYF
j_call: TRBJ1-3; v_call: TRBV2; clone_size: NA; d_call: TRBD1; cdr3_nt: TGTGCCAGCAGTAACGCGGCCCGAACGGACAGGGTATTT; cdr3_aa: CASSNAARTDRVF
j_call: TRBJ1-1; v_call: TRBV20-1; clone_size: NA; d_call: NA; cdr3_nt: TGCAGTGCTAGTTCGCAGTCCATAACTGAAGCTTTCTTT; cdr3_aa: CSASSQSITEAFF
j_call: TRBJ2-3; v_call: TRBV7-2; clone_size: NA; d_call: NA; cdr3_nt: TGTGCCAGCAGCTTAGGTTTTGGGCGGGCCTACTTAGATACGCAGTATTTT; cdr3_aa: CASSLGFGRAYLDTQYF
j_call: TRBJ1-6; v_call: TRBV5-4; clone_size: NA; d_call: TRBD1; cdr3_nt: TGTGCCAGCAGGGACAGGGAAAATAATTCACCCCTCCACTTT; cdr3_aa: CASRDRENNSPLHF
j_call: TRBJ1-6; v_call: TRBV7-3; clone_size: NA; d_call: NA; cdr3_nt: TGTGCCAGCAGCTTAACGGAGCGTTCACCCCTCCACTTT; cdr3_aa: CASSLTERSPLHF
j_call: TRBJ1-1; v_call: TRBV12-3/TRBV12-4; clone_size: NA; d_call: NA; cdr3_nt: TGTGCCAGCAGTTTCCCGGGGACTGAAGCTTTCTTT; cdr3_aa: CASSFPGTEAFF
j_call: TRBJ2-7; v_call: TRBV6-5; clone_size: NA; d_call: NA; cdr3_nt: TGTGCCAGCAGTTCCACCGCGGGATTGAGGTACGAGCAGTACTTC; cdr3_aa: CASSSTAGLRYEQYF